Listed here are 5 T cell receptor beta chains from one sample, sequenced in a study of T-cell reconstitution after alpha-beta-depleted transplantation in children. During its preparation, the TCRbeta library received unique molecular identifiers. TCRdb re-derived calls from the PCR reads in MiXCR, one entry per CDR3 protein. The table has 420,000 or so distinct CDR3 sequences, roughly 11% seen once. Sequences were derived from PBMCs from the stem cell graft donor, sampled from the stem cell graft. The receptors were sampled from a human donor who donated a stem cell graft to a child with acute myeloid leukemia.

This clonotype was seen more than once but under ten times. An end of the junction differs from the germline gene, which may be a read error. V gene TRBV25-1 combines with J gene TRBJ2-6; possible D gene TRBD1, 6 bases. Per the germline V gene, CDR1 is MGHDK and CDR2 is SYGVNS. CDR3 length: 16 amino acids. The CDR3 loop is CASSDPTGTGANGLTF. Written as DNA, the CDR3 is TGTGCCAGCAGTGACCCAACAGGGACCGGGGCCAACGGCCTGACTTTC.

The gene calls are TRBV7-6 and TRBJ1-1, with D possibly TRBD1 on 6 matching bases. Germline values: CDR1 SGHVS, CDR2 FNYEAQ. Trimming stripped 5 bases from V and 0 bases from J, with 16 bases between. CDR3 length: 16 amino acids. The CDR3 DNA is TGTGCCAGCAGCCACCTAACGACAGGCATGAACACTGAAGCTTTCTTT. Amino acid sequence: CASSHLTTGMNTEAFF.

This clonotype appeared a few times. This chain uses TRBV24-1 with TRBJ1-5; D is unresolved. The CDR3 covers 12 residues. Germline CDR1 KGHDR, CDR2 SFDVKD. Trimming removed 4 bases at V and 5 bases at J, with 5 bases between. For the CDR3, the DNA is TGTGCCACCAGTGACCTTTATCAGCCCCAGCATTTT. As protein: CATSDLYQPQHF.

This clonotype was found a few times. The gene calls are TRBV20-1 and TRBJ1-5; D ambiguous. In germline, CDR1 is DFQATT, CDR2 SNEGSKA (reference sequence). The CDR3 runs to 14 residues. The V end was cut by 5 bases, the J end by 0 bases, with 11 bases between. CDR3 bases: TGCAGTGCTGCCCTGGGGTATAGCAATCAGCCCCAGCATTTT. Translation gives CSAALGYSNQPQHF.

In nucleotides, the CDR3 is TGTGCCAGCACCGACCCAACAGGTATTATAGGGGACAATGAGCAGTTCTTC. It encodes CASTDPTGIIGDNEQFF. The chain links TRBV12-3 or TRBV12-4 to TRBJ2-1, with TRBD1 as a possible D gene (5 bases). The V gene lost 7 bases and the J gene lost 5 bases, with 24 bases spanning the gap. The CDR3 is 17 residues long.